This TCR beta chain stems from a study of CD8+ T cells in alopecia areata. As the sequencing template, cDNA was produced by extracting RNA and reverse transcribing it. This table comes from immunoSEQ multiplex PCR, and its TCRdb copy is limited to in-frame clones, with some not included. The sample records roughly 150,000 clones, about 51% being singletons. This receptor was identified in a human donor with alopecia areata. Sequences were derived from CD8+ T cells sorted from blood, sampled at week 0.

The CDR3 reads CASSPTSGIAKNIQYF. Written as DNA, the CDR3 is TGTGCCAGCAGCCCGACGTCGGGAATAGCCAAAAACATTCAGTACTTC. The chain uses TRBV9 and TRBJ2-4; D possibly corresponds to TRBD2 (5 bases). Germline V gene sequence: CDR1 SGDLS, CDR2 YYNGEE. The CDR3 is 16 amino acids. V gave up 4 bases and J gave up 0 bases, with 14 bases separating them.